These 5 T cell receptor beta chains were sequenced from one sample in a study of cytomegalovirus exposure and HLA in healthy donors. Sequencing was performed with immunoSEQ multiplex PCR; in TCRdb, only in-frame clones are kept and a portion is missing. Of about 190,000 clones in the sample, approximately 84% were seen once. Sequencing used PBMCs. The source of these receptors is a woman between 18 and 29 years old in good health and CMV-seropositive.

The chain has TRBV4-1 and TRBJ2-4; 14 nucleotides agree with TRBD2. The junction had 3 bases not matched to a gene; V was cut back by 1 base and J by 1 base. CDR1 MGHRA and CDR2 YSYEKL come from the germline V gene. The CDR3 loop spans 18 amino acids. CDR3 sequence: CASSQGLAGGEAKNIQYF. CDR3 nucleotide sequence: TGCGCCAGCAGCCAAGGACTAGCGGGGGGGGAGGCCAAAAACATTCAGTACTTC.

The V call is TRBV19, the J call TRBJ1-5, with a weak D call TRBD1 (6 bases). V dropped 10 bases and J dropped 0 bases, with 16 bases sitting between them. Germline-derived CDR1 and CDR2 are LNHDA and SQIVND (reference sequence). This CDR3 spans 15 amino acids. CDR3 residues: CATERGTTSNQPQHF. CDR3 nucleotides: TGTGCCACCGAACGAGGGACAACTAGCAATCAGCCCCAGCATTTT.

The genes are TRBV6-1 and TRBJ2-7; D is uncertain. Germline V gives CDR1 MNHNS, CDR2 SASEGT. CDR3 length equals 15 residues. Trimming took 0 bases from V and 3 from J, leaving 12 bases between them. The DNA of the CDR3 is TGTGCCAGCAGTGAAGCGCTAATACAGAACTACGAGCAGTACTTC. Its translation is CASSEALIQNYEQYF.

The genes are TRBV11-2 and TRBJ2-7, with a tentative D call TRBD2 (5 bases). The CDR3 extends over 14 amino acids. CDR1 is SGHAT, CDR2 FQNNGV, per germline. Trimming pared 2 bases from V and 1 base from J, leaving 9 bases between. The CDR3 nucleotides are TGTGCCAGCAGCTTATTAACGGGGTCCTACGAGCAGTACTTC. It codes for CASSLLTGSYEQYF.

This chain joins TRBV2 and TRBJ1-2, with TRBD1 identical over 7 bases. The CDR3 totals 16 residues. Germline V gene data show CDR1 as SNHLY and CDR2 as FYNNEI. Losses at the gene ends were 7 bases for V and 2 bases for J; bases not matched to a gene: 13. The CDR3 here is CASKPPGQRLNYGYTF. The CDR3, as DNA: TGTGCCAGCAAACCCCCGGGACAGCGATTAAACTATGGCTACACCTTC.